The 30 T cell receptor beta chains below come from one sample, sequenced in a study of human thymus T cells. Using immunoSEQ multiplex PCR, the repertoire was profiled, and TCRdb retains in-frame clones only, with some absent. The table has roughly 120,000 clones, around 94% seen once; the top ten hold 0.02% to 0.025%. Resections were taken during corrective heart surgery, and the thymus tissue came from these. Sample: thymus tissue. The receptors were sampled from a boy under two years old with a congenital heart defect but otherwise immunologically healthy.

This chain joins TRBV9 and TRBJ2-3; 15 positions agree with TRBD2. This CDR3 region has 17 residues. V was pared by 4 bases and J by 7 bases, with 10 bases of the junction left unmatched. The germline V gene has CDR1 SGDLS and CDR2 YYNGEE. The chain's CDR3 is CASSTRTSGGANNTQYF. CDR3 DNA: TGTGCCAGCAGCACCCGGACTAGCGGGGGGGCGAACAATACGCAGTATTTT. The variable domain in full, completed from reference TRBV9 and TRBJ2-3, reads DSGVTQTPKHLITATGQRVTLRCSPRSGDLSVYWYQQSLDQGLQFLIQYYNGEERAKGNILERFSAQQFPDLHSELNLSSLELGDSALYFCASSTRTSGGANNTQYFGPGTRLTVL.

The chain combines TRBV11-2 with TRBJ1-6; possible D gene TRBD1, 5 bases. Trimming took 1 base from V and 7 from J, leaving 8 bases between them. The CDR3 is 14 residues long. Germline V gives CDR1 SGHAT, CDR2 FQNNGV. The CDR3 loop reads CASSLGRGNSPLHF. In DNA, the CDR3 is TGTGCCAGCAGCTTAGGGCGGGGGAATTCACCCCTCCACTTT.

CDR3 in amino acids: CASQTPRTEAFF. The CDR3 nucleotides read TGTGCCAGCCAAACCCCCAGGACTGAAGCTTTCTTT. This chain uses TRBV28 with TRBJ1-1; D not certain. With 8 bases removed from V and 5 bases from J, the gap between germline ends came to 12 bases. The CDR3 is 12 residues long. Germline V gene data show CDR1 as MDHEN and CDR2 as SYDVKM.

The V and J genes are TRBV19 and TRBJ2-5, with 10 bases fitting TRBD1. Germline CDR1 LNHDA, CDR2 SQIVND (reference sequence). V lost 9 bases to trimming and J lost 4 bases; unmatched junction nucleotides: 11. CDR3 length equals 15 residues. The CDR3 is CASRSGTGAGETQYF. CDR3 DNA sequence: TGTGCCAGCCGGTCCGGGACAGGGGCTGGAGAGACCCAGTACTTC.

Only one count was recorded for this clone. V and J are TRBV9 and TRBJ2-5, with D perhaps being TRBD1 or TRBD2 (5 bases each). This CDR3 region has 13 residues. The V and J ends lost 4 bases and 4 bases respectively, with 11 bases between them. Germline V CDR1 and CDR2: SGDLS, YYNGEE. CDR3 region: CASSPPGRETQYF. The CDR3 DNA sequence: TGTGCCAGCAGCCCCCCGGGGCGAGAGACCCAGTACTTC.

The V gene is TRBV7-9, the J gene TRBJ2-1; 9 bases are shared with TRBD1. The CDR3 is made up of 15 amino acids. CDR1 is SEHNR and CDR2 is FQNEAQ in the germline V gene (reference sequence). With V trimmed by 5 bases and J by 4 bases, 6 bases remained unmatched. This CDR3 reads CASSTGQGEYNEQFF. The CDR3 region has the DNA TGTGCCAGCAGCACGGGACAGGGCGAATACAATGAGCAGTTCTTC.

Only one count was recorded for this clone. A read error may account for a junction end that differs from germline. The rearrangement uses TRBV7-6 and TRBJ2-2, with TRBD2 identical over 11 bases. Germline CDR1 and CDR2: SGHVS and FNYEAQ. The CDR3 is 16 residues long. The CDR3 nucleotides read TGTGCCAGTAGCTTTGGACTAGCGGGTAACACCGGGGAGCTGTTTTTT. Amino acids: CASSFGLAGNTGELFF.

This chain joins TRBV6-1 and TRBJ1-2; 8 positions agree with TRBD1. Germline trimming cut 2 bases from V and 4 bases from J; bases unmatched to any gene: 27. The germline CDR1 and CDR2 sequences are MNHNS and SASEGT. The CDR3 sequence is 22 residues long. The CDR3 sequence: CASSEKEAETPDQGASRYGYTF. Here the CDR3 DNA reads TGTGCCAGCAGTGAAAAGGAGGCCGAAACCCCAGATCAGGGGGCTTCTCGCTATGGCTACACCTTC.

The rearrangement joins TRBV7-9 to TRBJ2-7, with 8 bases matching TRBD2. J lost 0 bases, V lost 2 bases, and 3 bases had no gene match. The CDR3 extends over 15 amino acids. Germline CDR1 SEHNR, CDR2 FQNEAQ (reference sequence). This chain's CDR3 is CASSLSGGGSYEQYF. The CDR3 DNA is TGTGCCAGCAGCTTATCGGGAGGGGGCTCCTACGAGCAGTACTTC.

CDR3 bases: TGTGCCAGCAGCCAAGGCGCTTGGAAGGGAGATGGCTACACCTTC. This sequence encodes CASSQGAWKGDGYTF. The genes are TRBV14 and TRBJ1-2; D not resolved. Germline V lookup: CDR1 SGHDN, CDR2 FVKESK. The V and J ends lost 1 base and 6 bases respectively, with 15 bases between them. The CDR3 has 15 amino acids. The entire variable domain, with the rest obtained from reference TRBV14 and TRBJ1-2, is as follows: EAGVTQFPSHSVIEKGQTVTLRCDPISGHDNLYWYRRVMGKEIKFLLHFVKESKQDESGMPNNRFLAERTGGTYSTLKVQPAELEDSGVYFCASSQGAWKGDGYTFGSGTRLTVV.

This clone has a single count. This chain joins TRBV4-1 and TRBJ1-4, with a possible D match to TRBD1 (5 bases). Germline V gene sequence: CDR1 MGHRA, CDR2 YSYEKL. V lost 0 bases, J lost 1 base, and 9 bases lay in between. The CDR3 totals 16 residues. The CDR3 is CASSQDSGETNEKLFF. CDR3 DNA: TGCGCCAGCAGCCAAGATTCGGGGGAAACTAATGAAAAACTGTTTTTT.

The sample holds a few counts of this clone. The CDR3 nucleotides are TGTGCCAGCAGTTATCGGGATATGAACACTGAAGCTTTCTTT. Amino acids: CASSYRDMNTEAFF. The chain is built from TRBV6-5 and TRBJ1-1; no clear D gene. Germline V gene lookup returns CDR1 MNHEY and CDR2 SVGAGI. V dropped 3 bases and J dropped 0 bases, with 8 bases sitting between them. The CDR3 has 14 amino acids.

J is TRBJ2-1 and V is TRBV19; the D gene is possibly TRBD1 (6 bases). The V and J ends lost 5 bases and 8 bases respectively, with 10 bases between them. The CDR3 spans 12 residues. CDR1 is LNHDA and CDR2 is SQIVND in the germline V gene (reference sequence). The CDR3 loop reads CASSGYRDEQFF. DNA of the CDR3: TGTGCCAGTAGTGGCTACAGGGATGAGCAGTTCTTC. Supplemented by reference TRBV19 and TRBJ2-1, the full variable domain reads DGGITQSPKYLFRKEGQNVTLSCEQNLNHDAMYWYRQDPGQGLRLIYYSQIVNDFQKGDIAEGYSVSREKKESFPLTVTSAQKNPTAFYLCASSGYRDEQFFGPGTRLTVL.

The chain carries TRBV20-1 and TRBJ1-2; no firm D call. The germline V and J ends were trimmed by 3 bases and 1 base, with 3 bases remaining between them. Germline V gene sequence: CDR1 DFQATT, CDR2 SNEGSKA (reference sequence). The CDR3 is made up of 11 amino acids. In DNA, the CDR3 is TGCAGTGCTAGCGTTAACTATGGCTACACCTTC. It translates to CSASVNYGYTF.

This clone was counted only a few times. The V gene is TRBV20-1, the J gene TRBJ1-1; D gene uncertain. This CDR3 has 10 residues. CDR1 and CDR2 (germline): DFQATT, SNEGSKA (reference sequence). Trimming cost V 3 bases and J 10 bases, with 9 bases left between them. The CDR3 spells CSASLDGAFF. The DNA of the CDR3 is TGCAGTGCTAGCCTCGATGGAGCTTTCTTT.

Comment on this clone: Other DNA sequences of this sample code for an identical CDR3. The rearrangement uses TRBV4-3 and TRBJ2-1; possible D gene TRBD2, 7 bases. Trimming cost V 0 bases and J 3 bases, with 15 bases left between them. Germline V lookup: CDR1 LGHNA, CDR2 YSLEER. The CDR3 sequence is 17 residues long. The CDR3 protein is CASSQDLGGGLYNEQFF. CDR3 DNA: TGCGCCAGCAGCCAAGATCTGGGGGGGGGCCTCTACAATGAGCAGTTCTTC.

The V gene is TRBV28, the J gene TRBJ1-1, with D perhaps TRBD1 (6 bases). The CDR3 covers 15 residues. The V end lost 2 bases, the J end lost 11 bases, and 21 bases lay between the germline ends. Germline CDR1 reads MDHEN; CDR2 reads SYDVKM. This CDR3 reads CASSLLLGTEGGAFF. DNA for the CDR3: TGTGCCAGCAGTTTACTATTAGGGACGGAAGGGGGGGCTTTCTTT.

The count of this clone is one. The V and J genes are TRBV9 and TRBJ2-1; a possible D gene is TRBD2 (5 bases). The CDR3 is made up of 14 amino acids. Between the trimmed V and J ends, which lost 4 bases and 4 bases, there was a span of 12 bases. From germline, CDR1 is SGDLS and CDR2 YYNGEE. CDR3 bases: TGTGCCAGCAGCCCGGACTGGCGGTACAATGAGCAGTTCTTC. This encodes CASSPDWRYNEQFF.

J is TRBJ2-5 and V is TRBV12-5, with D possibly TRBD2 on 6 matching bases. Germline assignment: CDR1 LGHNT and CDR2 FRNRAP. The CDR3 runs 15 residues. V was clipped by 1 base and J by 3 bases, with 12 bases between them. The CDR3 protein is CASGLAGPGEETQYF. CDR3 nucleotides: TGTGCTAGTGGTTTGGCAGGTCCGGGGGAAGAGACCCAGTACTTC. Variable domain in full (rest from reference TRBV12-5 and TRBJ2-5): DARVTQTPRHKVTEMGQEVTMRCQPILGHNTVFWYRQTMMQGLELLAYFRNRAPLDDSGMPKDRFSAEMPDATLATLKIQPSEPRDSAVYFCASGLAGPGEETQYFGPGTRLLVL.

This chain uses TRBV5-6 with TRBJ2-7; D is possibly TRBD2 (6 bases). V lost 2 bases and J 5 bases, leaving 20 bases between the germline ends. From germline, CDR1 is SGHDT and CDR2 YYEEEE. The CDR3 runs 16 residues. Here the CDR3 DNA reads TGTGCCAGCAGCTTACGGAGGGCAGAGTTAAGCGACGAGCAGTACTTC. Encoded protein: CASSLRRAELSDEQYF.

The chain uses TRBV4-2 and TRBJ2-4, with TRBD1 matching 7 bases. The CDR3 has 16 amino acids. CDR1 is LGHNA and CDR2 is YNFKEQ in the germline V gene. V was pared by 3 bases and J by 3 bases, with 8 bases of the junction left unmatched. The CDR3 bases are TGTGCCAGCAGCCAGGTAGGGGGCAATAGCAAAAACATTCAGTACTTC. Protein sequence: CASSQVGGNSKNIQYF.

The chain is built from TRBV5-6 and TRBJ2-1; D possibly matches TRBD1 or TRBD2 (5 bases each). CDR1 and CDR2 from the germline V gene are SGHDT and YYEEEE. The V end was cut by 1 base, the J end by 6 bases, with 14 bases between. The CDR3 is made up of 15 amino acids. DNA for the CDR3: TGTGCCAGCAGCTTGAAGGGACGGCGTGTCAATGAGCAGTTCTTC. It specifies CASSLKGRRVNEQFF.

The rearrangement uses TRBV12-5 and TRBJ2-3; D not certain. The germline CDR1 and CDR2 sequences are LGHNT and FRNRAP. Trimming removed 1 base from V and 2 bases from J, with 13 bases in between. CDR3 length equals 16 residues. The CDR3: CASGLDLSHATDTQYF. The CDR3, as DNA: TGTGCTAGTGGTTTGGACCTTAGCCACGCCACAGATACGCAGTATTTT.

CDR3 coding DNA: TGTGCCATCAGTGAGTCGGATCGGGCAGGGGCCACTGAAGCTTTCTTT. Its translation is CAISESDRAGATEAFF. This chain joins TRBV10-3 and TRBJ1-1, with TRBD1 as a possible D gene (6 bases). The germline V and J ends were trimmed by 0 bases and 4 bases, with 15 bases remaining between them. CDR1 ENHRY and CDR2 SYGVKD come from the germline V gene. The CDR3 contains 16 residues.

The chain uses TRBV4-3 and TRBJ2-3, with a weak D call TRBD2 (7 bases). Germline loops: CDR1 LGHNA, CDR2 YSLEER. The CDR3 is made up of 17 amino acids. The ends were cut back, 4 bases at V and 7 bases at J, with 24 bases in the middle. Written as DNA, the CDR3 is TGCGCCAGCAGCCTCCTCGGGACGGGGGGCCCCCCTAATACGCAGTATTTT. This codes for CASSLLGTGGPPNTQYF.

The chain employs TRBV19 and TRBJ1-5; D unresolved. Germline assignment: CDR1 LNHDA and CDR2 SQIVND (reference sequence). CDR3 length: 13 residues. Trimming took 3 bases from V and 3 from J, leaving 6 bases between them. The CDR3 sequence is CASSMGLNQPQHF. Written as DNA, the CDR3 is TGTGCCAGTAGTATGGGTCTCAATCAGCCCCAGCATTTT.

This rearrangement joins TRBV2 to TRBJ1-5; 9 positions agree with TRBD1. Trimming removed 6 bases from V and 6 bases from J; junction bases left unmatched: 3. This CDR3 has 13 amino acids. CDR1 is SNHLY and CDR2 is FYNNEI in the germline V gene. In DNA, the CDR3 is TGTGCCAGCAGGGACAGGGGTAGTCAGCCCCAGCATTTT. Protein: CASRDRGSQPQHF. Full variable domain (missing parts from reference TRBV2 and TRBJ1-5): EPEVTQTPSHQVTQMGQEVILRCVPISNHLYFYWYRQILGQKVEFLVSFYNNEISEKSEIFDDQFSVERPDGSNFTLKIRSTKLEDSAMYFCASRDRGSQPQHFGDGTRLSIL.

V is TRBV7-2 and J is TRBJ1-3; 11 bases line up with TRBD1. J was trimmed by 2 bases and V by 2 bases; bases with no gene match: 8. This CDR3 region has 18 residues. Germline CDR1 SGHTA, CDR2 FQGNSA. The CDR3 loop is CASSLLGQGAKAGNTIYF. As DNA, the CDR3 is TGTGCCAGCAGCTTACTTGGACAGGGGGCCAAGGCTGGAAACACCATATATTTT. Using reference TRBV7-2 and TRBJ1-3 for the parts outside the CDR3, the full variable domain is GAGVSQSPSNKVTEKGKDVELRCDPISGHTALYWYRQSLGQGLEFLIYFQGNSAPDKSGLPSDRFSAERTGGSVSTLTIQRTQQEDSAVYLCASSLLGQGAKAGNTIYFGEGSWLTVV.

CDR3 nucleotide sequence: TGTGCCAGCAGCGCAAGACAGGGGGCAAAGACCCAGTACTTC. Translation gives CASSARQGAKTQYF. J is TRBJ2-5 and V is TRBV11-3; 10 bases align to TRBD1. J gave up 6 bases and V 5 bases, and 6 bases lay outside the gene matches. Germline V gene data show CDR1 as SGHNT and CDR2 as YENEEA. The CDR3 is 14 amino acids.

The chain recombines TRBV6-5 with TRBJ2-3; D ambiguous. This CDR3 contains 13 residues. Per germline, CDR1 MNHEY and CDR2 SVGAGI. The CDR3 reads CDPPPEPTDTQYF. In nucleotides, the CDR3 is TGTGACCCCCCGCCGGAGCCCACAGATACGCAGTATTTT.